Sequencing of this TCR beta chain was carried out in a study of blood T cells in healthy people across ages. V was pared by 5 bases and J by 9 bases, with 7 bases of the junction left unmatched. The CDR3 totals 14 residues. The use of a sample-barcoded 5' primer and a J-beta primer mix characterized a second PCR of about 7 to 12 cycles. TCRdb itself ran the 5' RACE reads through MiXCR, one entry per CDR3 protein. Of around 750,000 distinct CDR3 sequences listed, 53% are singletons. Each donor's blood draw was approximately 10 milliliters of peripheral blood. The receptor was derived from a man older than 75 in good health. The V and J genes are TRBV12-3 or TRBV12-4 and TRBJ1-6; 7 bases are a match to TRBD1. Sequencing was done on a sample of blood. CDR3 residues: CASSPREGASPLHF. The DNA of the CDR3 is TGTGCCAGCAGTCCTCGGGAGGGGGCTTCACCCCTCCACTTT.